These 27 T cell receptor beta chains share one sample of origin, sequenced in a study of blood T cells in healthy people across ages. Next came a second PCR, run for about 6 to 12 cycles, which used a sample-barcoded 5' primer along with a J-beta primer mix. Using its own MiXCR run on the 5' RACE reads, TCRdb lists one record per CDR3 protein. The sample includes approximately 1.5 million distinct CDR3 sequences, approximately 43% seen only once; the top ten take 4%. The sample taken for sequencing was blood. These receptors were collected from a woman aged 18-29 years in good health.

This chain links TRBV12-3 or TRBV12-4 with TRBJ2-7; perhaps TRBD1 as D (5 bases). Trimming shortened V by 0 bases and J by 7 bases, and 13 bases separated the two germline ends. The CDR3 runs to 14 residues. The CDR3: CASSLARVYDEQYF. The CDR3 bases are TGTGCCAGCAGTTTAGCCAGGGTTTACGATGAGCAGTACTTC.

This clonotype turned up a few times. V gene TRBV10-2 combines with J gene TRBJ2-1; 13 nucleotides agree with TRBD2. The CDR3 totals 14 residues. Unmatched junction bases numbered 6, after V lost 6 bases and J lost 10 bases. Germline V gene sequence: CDR1 WSHSY, CDR2 SAAADI. The CDR3 DNA follows: TGCGCCAGCAGGGCCGGGACTAGCGGGACCGAGCAGTTCTTC. Residues: CASRAGTSGTEQFF.

This chain uses TRBV7-9 with TRBJ2-3, with a possible D match to TRBD2 (6 bases). The germline V and J ends were trimmed by 5 bases and 8 bases, with 20 bases remaining between them. From germline, CDR1 is SEHNR and CDR2 FQNEAQ (reference sequence). The CDR3 covers 15 residues. The CDR3 reads CASSLIKEGKGTQYF. The CDR3 DNA is TGTGCCAGCAGCCTAATAAAGGAGGGGAAGGGTACGCAGTATTTT.

The chain carries TRBV7-8 and TRBJ2-2; no definite D call. The length of the CDR3 is 14 residues. Germline V gene data show CDR1 as SGHVS and CDR2 as FQNEAQ. With 1 base removed from V and 3 bases from J, the gap between germline ends came to 6 bases. The CDR3 DNA reads as TGTGCCAGCAGCTTAGTAGAAGACACCGGGGAGCTGTTTTTT. The encoded protein is CASSLVEDTGELFF.

This clonotype has just a few counts. This sequence joins TRBV7-2 and TRBJ2-7; no firm D call. The CDR3 contains 11 residues. Germline CDR1 SGHTA, CDR2 FQGNSA. V dropped 6 bases and J dropped 2 bases, with 5 bases sitting between them. The CDR3 region has the DNA TGTGCCAGCAGGTGCCCCTACGAGCAGTACTTC. This translates into CASRCPYEQYF.

This clonotype was recorded at least ten times. The gene calls are TRBV28 and TRBJ1-2; D not certain. V gave up 2 bases and J gave up 4 bases, with 5 bases separating them. Germline loops: CDR1 MDHEN, CDR2 SYDVKM. This CDR3 comprises 12 residues. CDR3 protein: CASSLIGYGYTF. The CDR3, as DNA: TGTGCCAGCAGTTTAATAGGCTATGGCTACACCTTC.

Here the CDR3 reads CASSLDPSEGKQYF. CDR3 nucleotides: TGTGCCAGCAGCTTAGACCCCTCGGAGGGAAAGCAGTACTTC. The chain employs TRBV7-2 and TRBJ2-7; a weak D match, TRBD2 (6 bases). Germline CDR1 and CDR2: SGHTA and FQGNSA. The V and J ends lost 1 base and 8 bases respectively, with 15 bases between them. This CDR3 contains 14 residues.

The chain has TRBV12-3 or TRBV12-4 and TRBJ1-1; 8 bases fit TRBD1. With V trimmed by 6 bases and J by 6 bases, 9 bases remained unmatched. CDR3 length: 14 residues. DNA of the CDR3: TGTGCCAGCAGGACCTCAGGGGGCTGGTCTGAAGCTTTCTTT. This gives the protein CASRTSGGWSEAFF.

The gene calls are TRBV28 and TRBJ1-5; no definite D call. The CDR3 sequence is 11 residues long. CDR1 is MDHEN, CDR2 SYDVKM, per germline. V was trimmed by 4 bases and J by 12 bases, leaving 10 bases between them. CDR3: CASSSPMDQHF. CDR3 in DNA: TGTGCCAGCAGTTCCCCTATGGACCAGCATTTT.

The V call is TRBV19, the J call TRBJ2-1; the D is unclear. The germline V gene encodes CDR1 LNHDA and CDR2 SQIVND (reference sequence). The CDR3 covers 14 residues. Deletions cut 7 bases from V and 0 bases from J, with 10 bases between. The CDR3 spells CASNYRSSYNEQFF. CDR3 DNA sequence: TGTGCCAGTAACTACCGAAGCTCCTACAATGAGCAGTTCTTC.

CDR3: CASSYSRGTSYNEQYF. In DNA, the CDR3 is TGTGCCAGCAGCTACTCCAGGGGGACATCCTACAATGAGCAGTACTTC. V is TRBV7-2 and J is TRBJ2-1; TRBD1 aligns across 7 bases. The J call may be incorrect, as the DNA end agrees better with TRBJ2-7. Per germline, CDR1 SGHTA and CDR2 FQGNSA. The CDR3 is made up of 16 amino acids.

This clonotype has more than one count but fewer than ten. The chain is built from TRBV4-1 and TRBJ2-1, with TRBD2 matching 7 bases. V lost 4 bases to trimming and J lost 0 bases; unmatched junction nucleotides: 9. The germline CDR1 and CDR2 sequences are MGHRA and YSYEKL. The CDR3 runs 17 residues. CDR3 loop: CASSPPGGGNSYNEQFF. As DNA, the CDR3 is TGCGCCAGCAGCCCCCCTGGGGGGGGGAACTCCTACAATGAGCAGTTCTTC.

The DNA for the CDR3 is TGTGCCAGCAGTTTACGTGGGTTACTCACAGATACGCAGTATTTT. It is translated as CASSLRGLLTDTQYF. The chain has TRBV28 and TRBJ2-3, with D hard to call. V was cut by 2 bases and J by 2 bases, with 11 bases left in between. Germline loops: CDR1 MDHEN, CDR2 SYDVKM. The CDR3 contains 15 residues.

This clonotype showed up just a few times. The chain uses TRBV9 and TRBJ2-1; maybe TRBD2 (6 bases). The germline V gene has CDR1 SGDLS and CDR2 YYNGEE. Trimming removed 4 bases at V and 2 bases at J, with 16 bases between. The CDR3 totals 16 residues. This CDR3 is CASSLGGPGAYNEQFF. The CDR3 DNA sequence: TGTGCCAGCAGCCTCGGTGGGCCGGGGGCCTACAATGAGCAGTTCTTC.

The chain employs TRBV27 and TRBJ2-1; tentatively, D is TRBD1 (5 bases). The V end lost 6 bases, the J end lost 8 bases, and 11 bases lay between the germline ends. The CDR3 is 12 residues long. Germline V gene sequence: CDR1 MNHEY, CDR2 SMNVEV (reference sequence). The CDR3 DNA sequence: TGTGCCAGCAGCGGGTTAGGGGATGAGCAGTTCTTC. It translates to CASSGLGDEQFF.

This clonotype was counted a few times. V usage is TRBV20-1 and J usage is TRBJ2-7; D is perhaps TRBD1 (5 bases). Germline V gene data show CDR1 as DFQATT and CDR2 as SNEGSKA (reference sequence). Trimming stripped 6 bases from V and 2 bases from J, with 14 bases between. This CDR3 has 13 amino acids. The CDR3 sequence is CSASGRTTYEQYF. The CDR3 bases are TGCAGTGCCTCCGGACGGACAACCTACGAGCAGTACTTC.

The chain uses TRBV6-2 or TRBV6-3 and TRBJ2-1; no clear D gene. The germline V gene encodes CDR1 MNHEY and CDR2 SVGEGT. CDR3 size: 13 residues. V was clipped by 7 bases and J by 5 bases, with 12 bases between them. DNA of the CDR3: TGTGCCAGCACCCCGAGGTCCCACAATGAGCAGTTCTTC. The encoded protein is CASTPRSHNEQFF.

The V and J genes are TRBV3-1 and TRBJ1-1, with D possibly matching TRBD1 (5 bases). CDR3 size: 15 residues. Germline values: CDR1 LGHDT, CDR2 YNNKEL (reference sequence). The ends were cut back, 2 bases at V and 1 base at J, with 11 bases in the middle. CDR3 loop: CASSQSFGGNTEAFF. Written as DNA, the CDR3 is TGTGCCAGCAGCCAATCCTTCGGGGGGAACACTGAAGCTTTCTTT.

The table lists this clonotype with a few counts. This sequence joins TRBV4-3 and TRBJ2-3, with D possibly TRBD2 on 6 matching bases. The CDR3 is 16 amino acids. Trimming took off 0 bases at V and 1 base at J, with 11 bases between the two ends. CDR1 and CDR2 (germline): LGHNA, YSLEER. CDR3 nucleotide sequence: TGCGCCAGCAGCCAAGAGTGGGTAGCGGGCACAGATACGCAGTATTTT. Protein sequence: CASSQEWVAGTDTQYF.

The CDR3 protein is CASSHGTGPQYF. DNA for the CDR3: TGTGCCAGCAGCCATGGCACAGGGCCGCAGTACTTC. The genes are TRBV5-6 and TRBJ2-7; D is perhaps TRBD1 (6 bases). Germline V lookup: CDR1 SGHDT, CDR2 YYEEEE. This CDR3 comprises 12 residues. Trimming took off 4 bases at V and 9 bases at J, with 14 bases between the two ends.

The V call is TRBV9, the J call TRBJ2-1, with a possible D match to TRBD1 (5 bases). The DNA end is more similar to TRBJ2-7, so the J call may be wrong. This CDR3 spans 14 amino acids. Germline V gives CDR1 SGDLS, CDR2 YYNGEE. This CDR3 is CASSAQGVYNEQYF. For the CDR3, the DNA is TGTGCCAGCAGCGCCCAAGGGGTCTACAATGAGCAGTACTTC.

This chain connects TRBV2 to TRBJ2-1, with 10 bases identical to TRBD2. Losses at the gene ends were 6 bases for V and 5 bases for J; bases not matched to a gene: 10. Per germline, CDR1 SNHLY and CDR2 FYNNEI. The CDR3 has 16 residues. The CDR3 nucleotides are TGTGCCAGCAGGCCCTTCAGCGGGGGGGCAGACAATGAGCAGTTCTTC. Translation gives CASRPFSGGADNEQFF.

This chain connects TRBV20-1 to TRBJ2-1; the match to TRBD2 covers 10 bases. The V gene end was trimmed by 3 bases and the J gene end by 1 base; junction bases not matched to a gene: 6. CDR1 is DFQATT and CDR2 is SNEGSKA in the germline V gene (reference sequence). This CDR3 is 16 amino acids long. The CDR3 bases are TGCAGTGCTAGCCAGCGGGGGGGAATATCCTACAATGAGCAGTTCTTC. Translation gives CSASQRGGISYNEQFF.

The table lists this clonotype with a few counts. V gene TRBV18 combines with J gene TRBJ2-3; unclear D gene. In germline, CDR1 is KGHSH, CDR2 LQKENI. V lost 6 bases and J 7 bases, leaving 20 bases between the germline ends. There are 15 residues in the CDR3. The CDR3 reads CASSLGRRRIYTQYF. CDR3 coding DNA: TGTGCCAGCTCGCTAGGCCGACGACGGATCTATACGCAGTATTTT. The full variable domain, its missing parts supplied by reference TRBV18 and TRBJ2-3, is NAGVMQNPRHLVRRRGQEARLRCSPMKGHSHVYWYRQLPEEGLKFMVYLQKENIIDESGMPKERFSAEFPKEGPSILRIQQVVRGDSAAYFCASSLGRRRIYTQYFGPGTRLTVL.

This chain joins TRBV6-1 and TRBJ2-7; possibly TRBD1 for D (5 bases). Germline values: CDR1 MNHNS, CDR2 SASEGT. Trimming stripped 7 bases from V and 5 bases from J, with 18 bases between. CDR3 length equals 14 residues. Here the CDR3 DNA reads TGTGCCAGCAATGGGGCCAGGGTACGTCACGAGCAGTACTTC. Protein sequence: CASNGARVRHEQYF.

This clonotype was recorded a few times. This sequence joins TRBV20-1 and TRBJ1-5, with D possibly being TRBD1 (6 bases). V was shortened by 6 bases and J by 5 bases, with 14 bases between the two germline ends. There are 13 residues in the CDR3. The germline V gene has CDR1 DFQATT and CDR2 SNEGSKA (reference sequence). The chain's CDR3 is CSAALGADQPQHF. Written as DNA, the CDR3 is TGCAGTGCGGCCTTGGGGGCAGATCAGCCCCAGCATTTT.

This clonotype has a handful of counts. V usage is TRBV5-1 and J usage is TRBJ1-4; no reliable D call. V was cut by 0 bases and J by 3 bases, with 9 bases left in between. The CDR3 contains 15 residues. Germline lookup yields CDR1 SGHRS and CDR2 YFSETQ. CDR3 loop: CASSLVWGANEKLFF. As DNA, the CDR3 is TGCGCCAGCAGCTTGGTGTGGGGAGCTAATGAAAAACTGTTTTTT.